A single sample gave rise to the 9 T cell receptor beta chains below, sequenced in a study of T cell clonality in common variable immunodeficiency. The data were produced by immunoSEQ multiplex PCR, yet TCRdb's version contains in-frame clones alone and is incomplete. The table lists 40,000 to 55,000 clones, with no singletons. Specimen: peripheral blood mononuclear cells. The receptors were sampled from a person aged 18 to 70 in good health.

There are many counts of this clone. The DNA ends 3 residues before the CDR3 does, and the rest of the CDR3 is filled in from the germline J gene. J is TRBJ2-5 and V is TRBV5-1, with D hard to call. V was shortened by 4 bases and J by 2 bases, with 15 bases between the two germline ends. CDR1 is SGHRS and CDR2 is YFSETQ in the germline V gene. The CDR3 covers 15 residues. The CDR3 region is CASSPSYTPQETQYF. The DNA read from the CDR3 is TGCGCCAGCAGCCCCTCCTATACTCCTCAAGAGACC.

This clone has more than one count but fewer than ten. One end of the junction fails to match germline, which may point to a read error. The read stops 3 residues short of the end of the CDR3; the missing end is completed from the germline J gene. The genes are TRBV7-7 and TRBJ2-3; D is ambiguous. Germline CDR1 and CDR2: SSHAT and FNYEAQ (reference sequence). The CDR3 covers 13 residues. CDR3 region: CASSPRHAETQYF. The covered CDR3 bases are TGTGCCAGCAGCCCCCGACATGCAGAGACG.

Concerning this clone itself: The read finishes 3 residues shy of the CDR3 end, and the germline J gene is used to complete it. J is TRBJ2-1 and V is TRBV11-3; TRBD2 is a possible D gene (6 bases). CDR1 SGHNT and CDR2 YENEEA come from the germline V gene. The CDR3 length is 14 residues. V lost 0 bases, J lost 9 bases, and 12 bases lay in between. The CDR3 here is CASSLDPSRGEQFF. The sequenced CDR3 bases are TGTGCCAGCAGCTTAGATCCATCGCGGGGTGAG.

A remark on this clone: Sequencing ends 3 residues short of the CDR3 end; the germline J gene provides the rest. The V and J genes are TRBV25-1 and TRBJ2-5; 8 nucleotides match TRBD1. The ends lost 6 bases at V and 3 bases at J; junction bases unmatched: 3. Germline-derived CDR1 and CDR2 are MGHDK and SYGVNS. The CDR3 loop spans 13 amino acids. CDR3 protein: CASRADREETQYF. CDR3 bases read: TGTGCCAGCAGGGCGGACAGGGAAGAGACC.

This clone has at least ten counts. The DNA ends 3 residues before the CDR3 does, and the rest of the CDR3 is filled in from the germline J gene. Other DNA sequences within the sample encode an identical CDR3. The chain couples TRBV7-9 to TRBJ1-3; maybe TRBD1 (5 bases). Looked up from germline, CDR1 is SEHNR and CDR2 is FQNEAQ (reference sequence). CDR3 length: 15 residues. Deletions cut 4 bases from V and 4 bases from J, with 14 bases between. CDR3 loop: CASSYKDQGGNTIYF. The sequenced CDR3 bases are TGTGCCAGCAGCTACAAGGACCAGGGAGGAAACACC.

There are many counts of this clone. The read is 3 residues too short to cover the CDR3 end, so that end is filled in from the germline J gene. The chain links TRBV18 to TRBJ2-4; D possibly corresponds to TRBD1 (6 bases). This CDR3 is built from 16 residues. V lost 1 base, J lost 8 bases, and 18 bases lay in between. CDR1 is KGHSH, CDR2 LQKENI, per germline. CDR3 protein: CASSPLWGRGGDIQYF. CDR3 DNA (partial): TGTGCCAGCTCACCACTCTGGGGGCGCGGTGGCGACATT.

In this sample, this clone turned up many times. CDR3 residues: CASSLDRANYGYTF. The covered CDR3 bases are TGCGCCAGCAGCTTGGACAGGGCTAACTATGGC. The V and J genes are TRBV5-1 and TRBJ1-2, with D perhaps matching TRBD1 (6 bases). The read finishes 3 residues shy of the CDR3 end, and the germline J gene is used to complete it. The CDR3 consists of 14 residues. CDR1 and CDR2 (germline): SGHRS, YFSETQ. V shed 0 bases and J shed 0 bases, with 6 bases lying between them.

This clone occurred many times. CDR3 DNA (partial): TGTGCCAGCAGTGCCTCGTACGGGGTTGGGGGCACAGATACG. Its protein is CASSASYGVGGTDT. The entire CDR3 is CASSASYGVGGTDTQYF. V gene TRBV6-4 combines with J gene TRBJ2-3, with D maybe TRBD2 (5 bases). The read is 3 residues too short to cover the CDR3 end, so that end is filled in from the germline J gene. This CDR3 is 17 amino acids long. Trimming cost V 4 bases and J 1 base, with 18 bases left between them. Germline CDR1 is MRHNA and CDR2 is SNTAGT.

This clone has a count of ten or more. The CDR3 end lies 3 residues beyond the end of the read and is filled in from the germline J gene. The chain recombines TRBV30 with TRBJ2-3; tentative D call: TRBD2 (6 bases). Germline CDR1 reads GTSNPN; CDR2 reads SVGIG (reference sequence). This CDR3 is built from 14 residues. Trimming stripped 0 bases from V and 6 bases from J, with 13 bases between. The CDR3 is CAWSVVGGTDTQYF. The part of the CDR3 DNA that was read is TGTGCCTGGAGTGTAGTTGGGGGGACTGATACG.